This T cell receptor beta chain was retrieved from a study of cytomegalovirus exposure and HLA in healthy donors. Study-wide results and limits: An analysis was carried out at a later point. It showed that HLA-associated TCR beta chains were more clonally expanded than equally common non-associated chains.

Regarding this clone: Its target is not known.

The CDR3 extends over 11 amino acids. Germline CDR1 reads MDHEN; CDR2 reads SYDVKM. Trimming removed 6 bases at V and 3 bases at J, with 4 bases between. The PCR employed 60 Vbeta primers together with 13 Jbeta primers. The assay was immunoSEQ multiplex PCR, and TCRdb's table has in-frame clones only and misses some. Among about 160,000 clones listed, 75% to 90% were seen once. The genes are TRBV28 and TRBJ2-3; D call uncertain. The sample taken for sequencing was PBMCs. This TCR was sampled from a man aged 30 to 45 in good health and CMV-seronegative. CDR3 coding DNA: TGTGCCAGCAGAACTACAGATACGCAGTATTTT. It translates to CASRTTDTQYF. The full variable domain, completed using reference TRBV28 and TRBJ2-3, is DVKVTQSSRYLVKRTGEKVFLECVQDMDHENMFWYRQDPGLGLRLIYFSYDVKMKEKGDIPEGYSVSREKKERFSLILESASTNQTSMYLCASRTTDTQYFGPGTRLTVL.